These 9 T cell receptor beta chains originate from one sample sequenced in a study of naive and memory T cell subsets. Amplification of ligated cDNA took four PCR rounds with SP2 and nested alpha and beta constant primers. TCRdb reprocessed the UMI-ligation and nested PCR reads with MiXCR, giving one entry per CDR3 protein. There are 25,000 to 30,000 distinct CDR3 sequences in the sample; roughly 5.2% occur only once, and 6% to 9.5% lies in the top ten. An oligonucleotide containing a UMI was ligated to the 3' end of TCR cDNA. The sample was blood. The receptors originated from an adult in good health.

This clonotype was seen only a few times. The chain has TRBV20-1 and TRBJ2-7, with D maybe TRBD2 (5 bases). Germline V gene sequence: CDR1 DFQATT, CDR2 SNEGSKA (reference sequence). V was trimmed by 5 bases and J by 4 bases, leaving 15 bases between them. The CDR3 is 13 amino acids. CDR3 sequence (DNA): TGCAGTGCTGCGGGTGGGAGTCTTTACGAGCAGTACTTC. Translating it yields CSAAGGSLYEQYF.

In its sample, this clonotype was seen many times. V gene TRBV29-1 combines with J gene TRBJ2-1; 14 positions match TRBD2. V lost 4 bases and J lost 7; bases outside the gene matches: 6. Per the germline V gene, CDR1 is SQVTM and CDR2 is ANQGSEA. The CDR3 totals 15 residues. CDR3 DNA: TGCAGCGTTGGGGTCGGGACTAGCGGGAGTAATGAGCAGTTCTTC. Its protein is CSVGVGTSGSNEQFF.

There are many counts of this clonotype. For the CDR3, the DNA is TGTGCCTGGAGTGAAATGGGACGGTCTGAAGCTTTCTTT. Its protein product is CAWSEMGRSEAFF. This sequence joins TRBV30 and TRBJ1-1; D possibly corresponds to TRBD1 (5 bases). The CDR3 contains 13 residues. V was pared by 1 base and J by 6 bases, with 12 bases between. Germline CDR1 GTSNPN, CDR2 SVGIG (reference sequence).

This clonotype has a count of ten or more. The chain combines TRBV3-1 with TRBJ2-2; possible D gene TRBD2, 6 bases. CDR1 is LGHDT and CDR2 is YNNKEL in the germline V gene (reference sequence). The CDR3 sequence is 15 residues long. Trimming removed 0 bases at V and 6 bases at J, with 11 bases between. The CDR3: CASSQEREVPGELFF. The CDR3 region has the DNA TGTGCCAGCAGCCAAGAGAGGGAGGTCCCCGGGGAGCTGTTTTTT.

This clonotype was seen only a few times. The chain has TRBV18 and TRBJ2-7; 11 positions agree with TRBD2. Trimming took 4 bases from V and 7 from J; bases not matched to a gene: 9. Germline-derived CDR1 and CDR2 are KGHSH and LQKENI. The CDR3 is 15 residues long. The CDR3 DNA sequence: TGTGCCAGCTCACGGGTCGGGACTAGCGGCCCTGAGCAGTACTTC. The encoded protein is CASSRVGTSGPEQYF.

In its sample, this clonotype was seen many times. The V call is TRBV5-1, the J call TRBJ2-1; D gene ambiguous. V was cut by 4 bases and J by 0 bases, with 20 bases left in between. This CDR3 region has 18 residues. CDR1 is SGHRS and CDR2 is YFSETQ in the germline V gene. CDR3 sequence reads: CASSPGGTDMSSYNEQFF. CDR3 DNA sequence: TGCGCCAGCAGCCCTGGCGGCACAGACATGAGCTCCTACAATGAGCAGTTCTTC.

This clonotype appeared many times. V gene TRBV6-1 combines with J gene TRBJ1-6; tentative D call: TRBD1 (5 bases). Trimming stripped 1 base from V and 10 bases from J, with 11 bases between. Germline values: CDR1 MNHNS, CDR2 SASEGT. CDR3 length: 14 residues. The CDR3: CASSEGQGRSPLHF. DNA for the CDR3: TGTGCCAGCAGTGAAGGGCAGGGTCGCTCACCCCTCCACTTT.

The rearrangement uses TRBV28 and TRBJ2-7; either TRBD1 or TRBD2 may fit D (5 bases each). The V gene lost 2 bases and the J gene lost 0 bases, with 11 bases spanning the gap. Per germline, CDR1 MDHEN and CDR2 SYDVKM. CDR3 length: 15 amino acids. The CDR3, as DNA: TGTGCCAGCAGTTTAGTCCGAGGGGTCTCCTACGAGCAGTACTTC. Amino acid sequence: CASSLVRGVSYEQYF. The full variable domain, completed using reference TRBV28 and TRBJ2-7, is DVKVTQSSRYLVKRTGEKVFLECVQDMDHENMFWYRQDPGLGLRLIYFSYDVKMKEKGDIPEGYSVSREKKERFSLILESASTNQTSMYLCASSLVRGVSYEQYFGPGTRLTVT.

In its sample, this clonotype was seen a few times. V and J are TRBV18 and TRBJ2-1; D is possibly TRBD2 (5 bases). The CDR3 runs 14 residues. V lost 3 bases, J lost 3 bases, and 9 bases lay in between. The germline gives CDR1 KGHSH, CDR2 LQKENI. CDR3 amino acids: CASSPTGCYNEQFF. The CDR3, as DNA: TGTGCCAGCTCACCTACGGGATGCTACAATGAGCAGTTCTTC.